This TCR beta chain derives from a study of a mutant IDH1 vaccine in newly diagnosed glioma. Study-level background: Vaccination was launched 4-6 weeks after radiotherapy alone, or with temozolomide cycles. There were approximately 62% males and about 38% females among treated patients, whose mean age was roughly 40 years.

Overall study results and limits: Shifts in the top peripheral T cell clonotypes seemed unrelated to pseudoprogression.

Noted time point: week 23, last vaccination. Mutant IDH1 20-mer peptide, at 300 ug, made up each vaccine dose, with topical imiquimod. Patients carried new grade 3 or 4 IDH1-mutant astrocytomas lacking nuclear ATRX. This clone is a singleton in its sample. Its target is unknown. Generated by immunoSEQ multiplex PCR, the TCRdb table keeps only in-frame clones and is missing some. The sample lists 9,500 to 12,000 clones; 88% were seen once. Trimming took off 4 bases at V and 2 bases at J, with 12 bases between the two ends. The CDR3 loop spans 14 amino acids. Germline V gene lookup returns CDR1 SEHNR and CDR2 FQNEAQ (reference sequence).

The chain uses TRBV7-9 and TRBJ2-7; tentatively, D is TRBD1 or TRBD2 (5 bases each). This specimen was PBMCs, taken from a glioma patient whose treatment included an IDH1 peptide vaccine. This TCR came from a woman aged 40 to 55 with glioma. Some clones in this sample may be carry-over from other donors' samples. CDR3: CASSSRDGPYEQYF. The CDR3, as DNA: TGTGCCAGCAGCTCCCGGGACGGACCCTACGAGCAGTACTTC.